These 27 T cell receptor beta chains share one sample of origin, sequenced in a study of molecular identifiers for immune sequencing clone quantification. MiXCR, applied by TCRdb to the PCR reads, yields one record per CDR3 protein. This sample has about 640,000 distinct CDR3 sequences, with nearly 20% found just once. The sample comprised naive CD8+ T cells from blood, with Jurkat cell RNA spiked in. Noted subset: FACS-sorted CD8+CD4-CCR7+CD45RA+ naive T cells. These receptors originate from a human donor in good health. Some libraries in this study had Jurkat cell RNA spiked in.

The CDR3 is CASSPSDRGLDFTEAFF. For the CDR3, the DNA is TGTGCCAGCAGCCCATCGGACAGGGGGCTTGATTTCACTGAAGCTTTCTTT. This chain connects TRBV13 to TRBJ1-1, with 11 bases lining up with TRBD1. V shed 5 bases, J shed 4 bases, and the junction held 12 bases outside the gene matches. Germline loops: CDR1 PRHDT, CDR2 FYEKMQ (reference sequence). This CDR3 comprises 17 residues.

This clonotype was detected a few times. V usage is TRBV19 and J usage is TRBJ2-1; tentative D call: TRBD1 (5 bases). CDR3 size: 15 residues. Germline loops: CDR1 LNHDA, CDR2 SQIVND (reference sequence). V was cut by 3 bases and J by 0 bases, with 9 bases left in between. CDR3 protein: CASSMAGNSYNEQFF. DNA for the CDR3: TGTGCCAGTAGTATGGCAGGGAACTCCTACAATGAGCAGTTCTTC. Complete variable domain (other parts from reference TRBV19 and TRBJ2-1): DGGITQSPKYLFRKEGQNVTLSCEQNLNHDAMYWYRQDPGQGLRLIYYSQIVNDFQKGDIAEGYSVSREKKESFPLTVTSAQKNPTAFYLCASSMAGNSYNEQFFGPGTRLTVL.

This clonotype was counted between two and nine times. The CDR3 loop reads CASSPGAGVSPGELFF. The CDR3 nucleotides are TGTGCCAGCAGCCCTGGGGCGGGAGTTAGTCCCGGGGAGCTGTTTTTT. V gene TRBV11-2 combines with J gene TRBJ2-2; 7 bases map to TRBD2. The germline gives CDR1 SGHAT, CDR2 FQNNGV. CDR3 length: 16 amino acids. V shed 5 bases, J shed 6 bases, and the junction held 12 bases outside the gene matches.

This clonotype has at least ten counts. One end of the junction is discordant with germline, which a read error may explain. The chain combines TRBV9 with TRBJ1-5; 9 bases are a match to TRBD1. Germline-derived CDR1 and CDR2 are SGDLS and YYNGEE. The CDR3 has 13 amino acids. CDR3 region: CPQGARRNQPQHF. CDR3 bases: TGCCCACAGGGGGCGAGGCGCAATCAGCCCCAGCATTTT.

The gene calls are TRBV19 and TRBJ2-1; no firm D call. Germline CDR1 LNHDA, CDR2 SQIVND (reference sequence). There are 13 residues in the CDR3. The ends were cut back, 7 bases at V and 0 bases at J, with 7 bases in the middle. CDR3 residues: CASTPSSYNEQFF. CDR3 bases: TGTGCCAGTACACCGAGCTCCTACAATGAGCAGTTCTTC.

The genes are TRBV6-5 and TRBJ2-7; 8 nucleotides line up with TRBD1. After removal of 4 bases from V and 5 bases from J, the junction contained 7 bases not matched to a gene. The CDR3 extends over 14 amino acids. In germline, CDR1 is MNHEY, CDR2 SVGAGI. As DNA, the CDR3 is TGTGCCAGCAGTTTCGGGACAGGTTCCCACGAGCAGTACTTC. It codes for CASSFGTGSHEQYF.

This clonotype was seen repeatedly, ten times or more. The chain uses TRBV4-3 and TRBJ1-1; 8 nucleotides agree with TRBD1. CDR1 and CDR2 from the germline V gene are LGHNA and YSLEER. The V and J ends lost 4 bases and 3 bases, in that order; junction bases with no gene match: 4. The CDR3 is 14 residues long. The CDR3 spells CASSPNRGYTEAFF. The CDR3 DNA follows: TGCGCCAGCAGCCCTAACAGGGGGTACACTGAAGCTTTCTTT.

There are a few counts of this clonotype. The genes are TRBV10-3 and TRBJ1-2, with 9 bases fitting TRBD1. The CDR3 contains 16 residues. With 4 bases clipped from V and 1 base from J, the junction kept 7 bases outside the gene matches. Looked up from germline, CDR1 is ENHRY and CDR2 is SYGVKD. In DNA, the CDR3 is TGTGCCATCAGTGGCGGGACAGGGAATCTTAACTATGGCTACACCTTC. It specifies CAISGGTGNLNYGYTF.

The sample holds many counts of this clonotype. The chain employs TRBV6-6 and TRBJ2-3; 10 bases are a match to TRBD2. The CDR3 spans 17 residues. In germline, CDR1 is MNHNY, CDR2 SVGAGI (reference sequence). V lost 1 base, J lost 4 bases, and 8 bases stayed unmatched. The CDR3 loop is CASSYLLAGKLADTQYF. The CDR3 DNA follows: TGTGCCAGCAGTTACTTACTAGCGGGAAAGCTTGCAGATACGCAGTATTTT.

This clonotype was observed a handful of times. The chain uses TRBV6-5 and TRBJ2-7; D is unresolved. The CDR3 runs 14 residues. Germline V gene sequence: CDR1 MNHEY, CDR2 SVGAGI. The ends were cut back, 0 bases at V and 0 bases at J, with 6 bases in the middle. CDR3 in amino acids: CASSYSKGSYEQYF. CDR3 bases: TGTGCCAGCAGTTACTCGAAGGGCTCCTACGAGCAGTACTTC.

A note on this clonotype: A much larger clone differs from this one at a single base, so this may be a read error. J is TRBJ2-7 and V is TRBV6-1, with D unclear. In germline, CDR1 is MNHNS, CDR2 SASEGT. This CDR3 spans 15 amino acids. CDR3 coding DNA: TGTGCCAGCAGTGAAGCAGAGGTCGGATCCTACGAGCGGTACTTC. Protein: CASSEAEVGSYERYF.

This clonotype has only a few counts. This rearrangement joins TRBV4-3 to TRBJ2-1, with 11 bases that match TRBD2. Germline CDR1 reads LGHNA; CDR2 reads YSLEER. The J segment lost 4 bases and the V segment lost 3 bases, leaving 5 bases of the junction unmatched. The CDR3 runs to 16 residues. This CDR3 reads CASSHEIAGGYNEQFF. CDR3 coding DNA: TGCGCCAGCAGCCACGAAATAGCGGGGGGGTACAATGAGCAGTTCTTC.

In this sample, this clonotype turned up a few times. V is TRBV7-9 and J is TRBJ2-1; no clear D. CDR1 and CDR2 (germline): SEHNR, FQNEAQ (reference sequence). The CDR3 extends over 14 amino acids. The ends were cut back, 1 base at V and 8 bases at J, with 12 bases in the middle. CDR3 nucleotide sequence: TGTGCCAGCAGCTTAGTACCCCGGACCTATGAGCAGTTCTTC. This sequence encodes CASSLVPRTYEQFF.

This clonotype was observed a handful of times. V gene TRBV29-1 combines with J gene TRBJ2-7; 8 bases align to TRBD2. Losses at the gene ends were 4 bases for V and 7 bases for J; bases not matched to a gene: 6. The germline V gene encodes CDR1 SQVTM and CDR2 ANQGSEA. This CDR3 is 12 amino acids long. CDR3 residues: CSVVVGGGEQYF. The CDR3 DNA reads TGCAGCGTTGTGGTCGGGGGGGGAGAGCAGTACTTC.

This clonotype was recorded a few times. DNA of the CDR3: TGTGCCAGCAGTTCCCACGGGGGGCACTCCTACGAGCAGTACTTC. It is translated as CASSSHGGHSYEQYF. The chain carries TRBV12-3 or TRBV12-4 and TRBJ2-7, with D tentatively TRBD2 (7 bases). The CDR3 is 15 residues long. V dropped 4 bases and J dropped 0 bases, with 13 bases sitting between them.

CDR3 sequence: CASGGGTGGSTDTQYF. The CDR3 DNA sequence: TGTGCCAGCGGCGGCGGGACAGGGGGAAGCACAGATACGCAGTATTTT. The chain is built from TRBV9 and TRBJ2-3; 11 nucleotides match TRBD1. The V segment lost 7 bases and the J segment 0 bases; nucleotides outside the gene matches: 7. The length of the CDR3 is 16 residues. Germline V gives CDR1 SGDLS, CDR2 YYNGEE.

This clonotype was found many times. J is TRBJ2-7 and V is TRBV6-5; weak D call: TRBD1 (5 bases). Trimming removed 4 bases at V and 2 bases at J, with 12 bases between. From germline, CDR1 is MNHEY and CDR2 SVGAGI. There are 14 residues in the CDR3. Here the CDR3 reads CASSSSDRTYEQYF. CDR3 in DNA: TGTGCCAGCAGTTCTTCTGACAGAACCTACGAGCAGTACTTC.

There are many counts of this clonotype. This rearrangement joins TRBV7-9 to TRBJ2-3; perhaps TRBD2 as D (6 bases). In germline, CDR1 is SEHNR, CDR2 FQNEAQ (reference sequence). Trimming removed 7 bases from V and 2 bases from J, with 16 bases in between. The CDR3 is made up of 15 amino acids. The CDR3 DNA reads as TGTGCCAGCATCGGAAATGGGGGGATCACAGATACGCAGTATTTT. Translation: CASIGNGGITDTQYF. The full variable domain, completed using reference TRBV7-9 and TRBJ2-3, is DTGVSQNPRHKITKRGQNVTFRCDPISEHNRLYWYRQTLGQGPEFLTYFQNEAQLEKSRLLSDRFSAERPKGSFSTLEIQRTEQGDSAMYLCASIGNGGITDTQYFGPGTRLTVL.

This clonotype was seen repeatedly, ten times or more. The chain is built from TRBV5-1 and TRBJ1-1; 8 nucleotides agree with TRBD1. The germline V gene has CDR1 SGHRS and CDR2 YFSETQ. There are 15 residues in the CDR3. The J segment lost 2 bases and the V segment lost 2 bases, leaving 5 bases of the junction unmatched. CDR3 region: CASSFRQGLNTEAFF. The CDR3 region has the DNA TGCGCCAGCAGCTTCCGACAGGGGCTCAACACTGAAGCTTTCTTT.

This clonotype was detected many times. The chain is built from TRBV4-1 and TRBJ2-5; possibly TRBD1 for D (6 bases). V lost 4 bases and J lost 5, with 17 bases in between. The CDR3 runs 15 residues. Germline CDR1 and CDR2: MGHRA and YSYEKL. Written as DNA, the CDR3 is TGCGCCAGCAGCCCCCGGGACACGGACGCGGAGACCCAGTACTTC. Translated, it gives CASSPRDTDAETQYF.

In this sample, this clonotype turned up many times. V and J are TRBV30 and TRBJ2-3; a weak D match, TRBD2 (5 bases). CDR1 and CDR2 (germline): GTSNPN, SVGIG (reference sequence). The ends were cut back, 3 bases at V and 1 base at J, with 14 bases in the middle. CDR3 size: 15 residues. The CDR3 sequence is CAWSGDVGGTDTQYF. The CDR3 nucleotides read TGTGCCTGGAGCGGGGATGTAGGAGGCACAGATACGCAGTATTTT.

The sample holds many counts of this clonotype. The chain employs TRBV30 and TRBJ2-1; weak D call: TRBD2 (6 bases). The CDR3 totals 14 residues. V lost 2 bases to trimming and J lost 5 bases, with 13 bases between them. Looked up from germline, CDR1 is GTSNPN and CDR2 is SVGIG (reference sequence). The CDR3 DNA follows: TGTGCCTGGAGTCGCGGGATTAGTCACAATGAGCAGTTCTTC. Amino acid sequence: CAWSRGISHNEQFF. Drawing the rest from reference TRBV30 and TRBJ2-1, the complete variable domain is SQTIHQWPATLVQPVGSPLSLECTVEGTSNPNLYWYRQAAGRGLQLLFYSVGIGQISSEVPQNLSASRPQDRQFILSSKKLLLSDSGFYLCAWSRGISHNEQFFGPGTRLTVL.

The count of this clonotype is one. The J gene is TRBJ1-1, the V gene TRBV11-2; possible D gene TRBD1, 6 bases. Trimming shortened V by 7 bases and J by 8 bases, and 17 bases separated the two germline ends. The CDR3 length is 13 residues. Germline loops: CDR1 SGHAT, CDR2 FQNNGV. In DNA, the CDR3 is TGTGCCAGCAACACCCTGCAGGGGACGGAAGCTTTCTTT. Translating gives CASNTLQGTEAFF.

Many counts were recorded for this clonotype. This sequence joins TRBV25-1 and TRBJ1-3; D gene uncertain. The CDR3 length is 12 residues. Trimming pared 8 bases from V and 9 bases from J, leaving 14 bases between. In germline, CDR1 is MGHDK, CDR2 SYGVNS. CDR3 in amino acids: CASQTLGSTIYF. CDR3 coding DNA: TGTGCCAGCCAGACCCTCGGGAGCACCATATATTTT. The whole variable domain, filled in from reference TRBV25-1 and TRBJ1-3, reads EADIYQTPRYLVIGTGKKITLECSQTMGHDKMYWYQQDPGMELHLIHYSYGVNSTEKGDLSSESTVSRIRTEHFPLTLESARPSHTSQYLCASQTLGSTIYFGEGSWLTVV.

Worth noting for this clonotype: No conserved phenylalanine or tryptophan ends this CDR3, so it is likely a read error. The chain joins TRBV7-9 to TRBJ1-2; 9 nucleotides agree with TRBD1. Germline CDR1 and CDR2: SEHNR and FQNEAQ (reference sequence). This CDR3 comprises 17 residues. The V and J ends lost 6 bases and 4 bases, in that order; junction bases with no gene match: 15. The CDR3 bases are TGTGCCAGCAGTCTATGGACAGGGGAACAACGAATCTATGGCTACACCCTC. It specifies CASSLWTGEQRIYGYTL.

Comments on this clonotype: A much more abundant neighbour one base away suggests this may be a read error. The DNA for the CDR3 is TGTGCTAGTGGCCGAGAGCGGGGCCAAGAGACCCTGTACTTC. Translated: CASGRERGQETLYF. The rearrangement uses TRBV12-5 and TRBJ2-5, with 7 bases identical to TRBD2. The V gene's germline CDR1 is LGHNT and CDR2 FRNRAP. CDR3 length equals 14 residues.

The V gene is TRBV12-3 or TRBV12-4, the J gene TRBJ2-3; D tentatively reads TRBD1 or TRBD2 (6 bases each). V was cut by 4 bases and J by 4 bases, with 12 bases left in between. The CDR3 is made up of 14 amino acids. For the CDR3, the DNA is TGTGCCAGCAGTTACTACAGGGAGGCAGATACGCAGTATTTT. This sequence encodes CASSYYREADTQYF.